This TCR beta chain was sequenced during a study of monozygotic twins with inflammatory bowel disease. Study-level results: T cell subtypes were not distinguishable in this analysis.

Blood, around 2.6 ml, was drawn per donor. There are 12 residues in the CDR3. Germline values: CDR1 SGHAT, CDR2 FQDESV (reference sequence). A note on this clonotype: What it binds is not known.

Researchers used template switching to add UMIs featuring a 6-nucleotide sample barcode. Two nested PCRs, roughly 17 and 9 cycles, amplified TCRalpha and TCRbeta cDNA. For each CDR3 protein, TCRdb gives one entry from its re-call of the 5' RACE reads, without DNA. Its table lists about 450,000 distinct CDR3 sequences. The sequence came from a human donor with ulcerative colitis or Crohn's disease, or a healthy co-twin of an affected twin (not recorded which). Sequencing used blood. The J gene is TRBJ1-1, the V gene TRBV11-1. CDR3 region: CASRGRQTEAFF.